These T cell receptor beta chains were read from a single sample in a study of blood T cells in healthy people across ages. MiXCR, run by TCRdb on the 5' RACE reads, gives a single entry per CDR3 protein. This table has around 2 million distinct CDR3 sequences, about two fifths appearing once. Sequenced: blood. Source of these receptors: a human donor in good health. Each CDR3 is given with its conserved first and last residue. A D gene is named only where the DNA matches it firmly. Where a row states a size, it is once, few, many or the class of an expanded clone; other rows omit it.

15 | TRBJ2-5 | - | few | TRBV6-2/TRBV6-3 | TGTGCCAGCAACTCCCCGAGGACAGAACAAGAGACCCAGTACTTC | CASNSPRTEQETQYF
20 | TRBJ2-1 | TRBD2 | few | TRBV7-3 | TGTGCCAGCAGCTTGCCGGGACTAGCGGACCCTGAAGTTGCCTACAATGAGCAGTTCTTC | CASSLPGLADPEVAYNEQFF
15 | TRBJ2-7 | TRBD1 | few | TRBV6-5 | TGTGCCAGCAGTCTCCGGACAGGGGCCACCTACGAACAGTACTTC | CASSLRTGATYEQYF
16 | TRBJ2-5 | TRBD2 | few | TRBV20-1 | TGCAGTGCTAGTTCTAGCGGGGGGGCCATTGGGGAGACCCAGTACTTC | CSASSSGGAIGETQYF
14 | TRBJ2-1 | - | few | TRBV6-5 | TGTGCCAGCAGTTACGTCTCGGAAGGGAATGAGCAGTTCTTC | CASSYVSEGNEQFF
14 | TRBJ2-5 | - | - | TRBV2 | TGTGCCAGCAGTGAACGGGTCAGGGGAGAGACCCAGTACTTC | CASSERVRGETQYF
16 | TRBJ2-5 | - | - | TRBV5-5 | TGTGCCAGCAGCGTATTGCCAGAACCGTTGCAAGAGACCCAGTACTTC | CASSVLPEPLQETQYF
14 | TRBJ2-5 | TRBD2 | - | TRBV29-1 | TGCAGCGTCGCGACTAGCGGGGGCGGAGAGACCCAGTACTTC | CSVATSGGGETQYF
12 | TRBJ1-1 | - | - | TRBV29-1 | TGCAGCGCCGGAGGTGATAGGACTGAAGCTTTCTTT | CSAGGDRTEAFF
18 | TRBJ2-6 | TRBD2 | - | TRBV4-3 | TGCGCCAGCAGCCAGGGACTAGCGGGGGGAGCTGGGGCCAACGTCCTGACTTTC | CASSQGLAGGAGANVLTF
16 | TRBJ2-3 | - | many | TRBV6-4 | TGTGCCAGCAGTGACGAGACACAAACTAGCACAGATACGCAGTATTTT | CASSDETQTSTDTQYF
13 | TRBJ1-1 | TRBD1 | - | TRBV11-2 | TGTGCCAGCAGACGGACAGGGGGCGCTGAAGCTTTCTTT | CASRRTGGAEAFF
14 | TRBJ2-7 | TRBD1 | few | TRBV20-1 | TGCAGCGCTACCCCGGGACAGGGATTCTACGAGCAGTACTTC | CSATPGQGFYEQYF
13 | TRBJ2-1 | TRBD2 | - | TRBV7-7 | TGTGCTGGCCGGGGGGGGTCCTACAATGAGCAGTTCTTC | CAGRGGSYNEQFF
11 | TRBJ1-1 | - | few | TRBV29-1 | TGCAGCGCCGCGGCGGGCCCTGAAGCTTTCTTT | CSAAAGPEAFF
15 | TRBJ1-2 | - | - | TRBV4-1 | TGCGCCAGCAGCCAAGAAAGTCAAATTAACTATGGCTACACCTTC | CASSQESQINYGYTF
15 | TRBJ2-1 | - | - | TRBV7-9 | TGTGCCAGCAGCTCTCCCGTGGGGGAGTACAATGAGCAGTTCTTC | CASSSPVGEYNEQFF
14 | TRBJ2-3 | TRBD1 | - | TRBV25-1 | TGTGCCAGCAGATCCGACAGGGGCACAGATACGCAGTATTTT | CASRSDRGTDTQYF
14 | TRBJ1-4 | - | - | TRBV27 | TGTGCCAGCAGTTCTGGACAGACCTATGAAAAACTGTTTTTT | CASSSGQTYEKLFF
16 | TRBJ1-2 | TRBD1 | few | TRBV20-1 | TGCAGTGCTAGACTACTTGGACAGGGAGAGATCTATGGCTACACCTTC | CSARLLGQGEIYGYTF
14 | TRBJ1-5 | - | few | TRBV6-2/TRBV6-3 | TGTGCCAGCAGTCGGACAAATCTAAATCAGCCCCAGCATTTT | CASSRTNLNQPQHF
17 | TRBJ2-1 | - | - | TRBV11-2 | TGTGCCAGCAGCCCTCGAGTGGAGGGGGGGCCGGGGAGTGAGCAGTTCTTC | CASSPRVEGGPGSEQFF